The 20 T cell receptor beta chains below come from one sample, sequenced in a study of blood T cell repertoires in COVID-19. Profiled with immunoSEQ multiplex PCR; TCRdb holds only in-frame clones, not every one. The table has about 83,000 clones, around 85% seen once. Sequences were obtained from peripheral blood. The receptors here all came from a man between 60 and 70 years old with acute or convalescent COVID-19.

CDR3 loop: CASSRKRWVAGQETQYF. The CDR3 bases are TGTGCCAGCAGCCGCAAGCGATGGGTAGCGGGGCAGGAGACCCAGTACTTC. The chain joins TRBV3-1 (or the pseudogene TRBV3-2) to TRBJ2-5; 8 bases map to TRBD2. The CDR3 runs to 17 residues. Germline values: CDR1 LGHDT, CDR2 YNNKEL (reference sequence). J gave up 5 bases and V 4 bases, and 15 bases lay outside the gene matches.

The V call is TRBV5-4, the J call TRBJ2-5; D is perhaps TRBD1 (5 bases). CDR1 is SGHNT, CDR2 YYREEE, per germline (reference sequence). Trimming stripped 1 base from V and 4 bases from J, with 14 bases between. CDR3 length: 15 residues. In nucleotides, the CDR3 is TGTGCCAGCAGCTTGAATTGGGAAGGGGCAGAGACCCAGTACTTC. This encodes CASSLNWEGAETQYF.

The chain employs TRBV3-1 (or the pseudogene TRBV3-2) and TRBJ2-2; 12 bases fit TRBD2. Germline values: CDR1 LGHDT, CDR2 YNNKEL (reference sequence). V trimming: 4 bases; J trimming: 5 bases; junction bases outside the gene matches: 17. The CDR3 spans 20 residues. As DNA, the CDR3 is TGTGCCAGCAGCCCCAAGTCGGGGCAGACTAGCGGGGGTAGGACCGGGGAGCTGTTTTTT. This encodes CASSPKSGQTSGGRTGELFF.

On this clone itself: Germline and junction disagree at one end, which may indicate a read error. The chain combines TRBV10-3 with TRBJ1-2; 8 bases agree with TRBD1. The CDR3 runs 13 residues. The V gene's germline CDR1 is ENHRY and CDR2 SYGVKD. CDR3 region: CAINEDRDYGYTF. As DNA, the CDR3 is TGTGCCATCAATGAGGACAGGGACTATGGCTACACCTTC.

A single count supports this clone. The chain has TRBV14 and TRBJ1-5; D might be TRBD1 (6 bases). Germline CDR1 SGHDN, CDR2 FVKESK. The CDR3 runs to 15 residues. Trimming took 1 base from V and 4 from J, leaving 11 bases between them. The CDR3 protein is CASSQGGTPNQPQHF. In nucleotides, the CDR3 is TGTGCCAGCAGCCAAGGTGGGACACCGAATCAGCCCCAGCATTTT.

V usage is TRBV9 and J usage is TRBJ2-3; TRBD2 matches 9 bases. Germline loops: CDR1 SGDLS, CDR2 YYNGEE. The CDR3 is 17 amino acids. V gave up 0 bases and J gave up 0 bases; unmatched junction bases: 5. As DNA, the CDR3 is TGTGCCAGCAGCGTAGGGCCTAGCGGGGCCAGCACAGATACGCAGTATTTT. Translation: CASSVGPSGASTDTQYF. Variable domain in full (rest from reference TRBV9 and TRBJ2-3): DSGVTQTPKHLITATGQRVTLRCSPRSGDLSVYWYQQSLDQGLQFLIQYYNGEERAKGNILERFSAQQFPDLHSELNLSSLELGDSALYFCASSVGPSGASTDTQYFGPGTRLTVL.

The V call is TRBV14, the J call TRBJ1-1, with a weak D call TRBD1 (6 bases). Germline loops: CDR1 SGHDN, CDR2 FVKESK. The V gene lost 0 bases and the J gene lost 0 bases, with 17 bases spanning the gap. This CDR3 comprises 18 residues. CDR3 in DNA: TGTGCCAGCAGCCAAGATCTCGGGGGGGCGGGAATGAACACTGAAGCTTTCTTT. Protein: CASSQDLGGAGMNTEAFF.

V usage is TRBV6-5 and J usage is TRBJ1-1, with a tentative D call TRBD1 (5 bases). From germline, CDR1 is MNHEY and CDR2 SVGAGI. Between the trimmed V and J ends, which lost 6 bases and 1 base, there was a span of 9 bases. The CDR3 is made up of 13 amino acids. The CDR3: CASRFQGNTEAFF. CDR3 bases: TGTGCCAGCAGATTCCAGGGGAACACTGAAGCTTTCTTT.

The chain uses TRBV9 and TRBJ2-1; 9 nucleotides agree with TRBD2. Germline V gene data show CDR1 as SGDLS and CDR2 as YYNGEE. The CDR3 sequence is 16 residues long. Trimming removed 6 bases from V and 5 bases from J; junction bases left unmatched: 12. In DNA, the CDR3 is TGTGCCAGCACCTCTGGCCCTAGCGGGACCGACAATGAGCAGTTCTTC. The encoded protein is CASTSGPSGTDNEQFF.

This clone was seen only once. The chain joins TRBV13 to TRBJ2-1, with TRBD1 matching 7 bases. Germline-derived CDR1 and CDR2 are PRHDT and FYEKMQ (reference sequence). This CDR3 is built from 16 residues. V was clipped by 1 base and J by 0 bases; unmatched bases: 3. The CDR3 spells CASSLDRDSSYNEQFF. The CDR3 nucleotides read TGTGCCAGCAGCTTAGACCGGGACAGCTCCTACAATGAGCAGTTCTTC.

The chain is built from TRBV10-3 and TRBJ1-1; a possible D gene is TRBD1 (5 bases). Per germline, CDR1 ENHRY and CDR2 SYGVKD. The CDR3 spans 16 residues. V lost 3 bases to trimming and J lost 5 bases, with 19 bases between them. The CDR3 protein is CAISDHGTPGITEAFF. CDR3 DNA sequence: TGTGCCATCAGTGACCACGGGACTCCGGGGATAACTGAAGCTTTCTTT.

This rearrangement joins TRBV13 to TRBJ2-3, with 11 nucleotides matching TRBD2. Per the germline V gene, CDR1 is PRHDT and CDR2 is FYEKMQ (reference sequence). The CDR3 totals 15 residues. The ends lost 5 bases at V and 5 bases at J; junction bases unmatched: 6. The CDR3 DNA is TGTGCCAGCAGCGAACTAGCGGGGGATCAAGATACGCAGTATTTT. Translated, it gives CASSELAGDQDTQYF.

V is TRBV6-5 and J is TRBJ2-1; D is ambiguous. V was pared by 0 bases and J by 6 bases, with 6 bases between. Germline CDR1 MNHEY, CDR2 SVGAGI. This CDR3 comprises 13 residues. Here the CDR3 reads CASSYSSANEQFF. CDR3 nucleotide sequence: TGTGCCAGCAGTTACTCGAGCGCCAATGAGCAGTTCTTC.

The chain recombines TRBV19 with TRBJ2-1, with TRBD2 identical over 7 bases. The germline gives CDR1 LNHDA, CDR2 SQIVND (reference sequence). This CDR3 is 15 amino acids long. V gave up 7 bases and J gave up 2 bases; unmatched junction bases: 8. The CDR3 DNA is TGTGCCAGTATGGTGGAAGGGACTACCTACAATGAGCAGTTCTTC. It is translated as CASMVEGTTYNEQFF.

This clone is a singleton in its sample. This chain joins TRBV7-2 and TRBJ1-6, with D perhaps TRBD1 (5 bases). This CDR3 region has 16 residues. Germline lookup yields CDR1 SGHTA and CDR2 FQGNSA. V dropped 1 base and J dropped 5 bases, with 12 bases sitting between them. The CDR3 loop is CASSLVGLLNNSPLHF. The CDR3 DNA reads TGTGCCAGCAGCTTAGTGGGGCTGTTGAATAATTCACCCCTCCACTTT.

The rearrangement joins TRBV7-2 to TRBJ1-5; no clear D. The germline V gene encodes CDR1 SGHTA and CDR2 FQGNSA. V dropped 5 bases and J dropped 2 bases, with 13 bases sitting between them. The CDR3 spans 15 residues. The CDR3 protein is CASSVSYNGNQPQHF. The DNA for the CDR3 is TGTGCCAGCAGCGTTTCTTACAATGGCAATCAGCCCCAGCATTTT.

The CDR3 here is CASSQQTQGAGNTIYF. CDR3 nucleotide sequence: TGTGCCAGCAGCCAACAGACACAGGGCGCTGGAAACACCATATATTTT. V and J are TRBV7-9 and TRBJ1-3; a weak D match, TRBD1 (6 bases). From germline, CDR1 is SEHNR and CDR2 FQNEAQ (reference sequence). V shed 5 bases and J shed 2 bases, with 16 bases lying between them. This CDR3 contains 16 residues.

In DNA form, the CDR3 reads TGTGCCAGCAGACTATACACGGGGGGCAGCACAGATACGCAGTATTTT. It translates to CASRLYTGGSTDTQYF. The chain joins TRBV7-9 to TRBJ2-3; TRBD2 is a possible D gene (7 bases). The V end lost 6 bases, the J end lost 0 bases, and 16 bases lay between the germline ends. The CDR3 runs to 16 residues. CDR1 is SEHNR, CDR2 FQNEAQ, per germline (reference sequence).

The chain combines TRBV5-6 with TRBJ2-1; TRBD2 matches 14 bases. The CDR3 is made up of 15 amino acids. Germline V gives CDR1 SGHDT, CDR2 YYEEEE. Trimming cost V 3 bases and J 7 bases; bases outside gene matches: 3. The CDR3 DNA is TGTGCCAGCAGCTCTGGGACTAGCGGGGGTAATGAGCAGTTCTTC. It translates to CASSSGTSGGNEQFF.

V and J are TRBV18 and TRBJ2-1, with a weak D call TRBD2 (5 bases). CDR1 and CDR2 (germline): KGHSH, LQKENI. V lost 0 bases and J lost 0, with 9 bases in between. The CDR3 runs to 16 residues. CDR3 region: CASSPPGVSSYNEQFF. CDR3 sequence (DNA): TGTGCCAGCTCACCACCGGGAGTGAGCTCCTACAATGAGCAGTTCTTC.